These T cell receptor beta chains were read from a single sample in a study of glioma-infiltrating T cells. A single record per CDR3 protein comes from TCRdb applying MiXCR to the multiplex PCR reads. The repertoire holds under 200,000 distinct CDR3 sequences, about 46% seen once, with around 5.3% in the top ten. Sequencing used glioma tissue, nonneoplastic brain tissue, or PBMCs (not recorded which). The origin of the receptors is a human donor with low-grade glioma or glioblastoma, undergoing nonglioma brain surgery, or in good health (not recorded which). Both conserved end residues are part of each CDR3. Fields, in order: clone size, D gene, J gene, V gene, CDR3 DNA, CDR3 protein. D genes are given only for firm matches. Size values are once, few and many counts, or a class for expanded clones, and some rows have none.

few | - | TRBJ2-3 | TRBV19 | TGTGCCAGTAGTTCACGGGGGGCGGTGGATACGCAGTATTTT | CASSSRGAVDTQYF
few | - | TRBJ2-5 | TRBV3-1 | TGTGCCAGCAGCCAAGACCGGGAGGAGACCCAGTACTTC | CASSQDREETQYF
few | - | TRBJ1-2 | TRBV6-1 | TGTGCCAGCAGACCACCTTTAAAACAGGGAGTTTCGGTCTTGACCTATGGCTACACCTTC | CASRPPLKQGVSVLTYGYTF
few | - | TRBJ1-3 | TRBV5-1 | TGCGCCAGCAGCTTGAGGCCGGGGTTAAGCTCTGGAAACACCATATATTTT | CASSLRPGLSSGNTIYF
- | TRBD2 | TRBJ2-1 | TRBV25-1 | TGTGCCACCCGGCCTAGCGGGTACAATGAGCAGTTCTTC | CATRPSGYNEQFF
many | TRBD1 | TRBJ1-1 | TRBV28 | TGTGCCAGCAGACCGCAGGGGGGTGCGAACACTGAAGCTTTCTTT | CASRPQGGANTEAFF
- | - | TRBJ2-1 | TRBV12-3/TRBV12-4 | TGTGCCAGCAGATCTGTCCGCAGGGCCTCGGACCAGAGCTCCTACAATGAGCAGTTCTTC | CASRSVRRASDQSSYNEQFF
- | TRBD1 | TRBJ2-7 | TRBV7-2 | TGTGCCAGCAGCACGGGACAGGGGATTTCCAATGAGCATTACTTC | CASSTGQGISNEHYF
many | - | TRBJ2-3 | TRBV7-2 | TGTGCCAGCAGCCCCCTGGGAGCAGATACGCAGTATTTT | CASSPLGADTQYF
many | - | TRBJ1-2 | TRBV2 | TGTGCCAGCAGTCTAGAATATGGCTACACCTTC | CASSLEYGYTF
many | - | TRBJ1-5 | TRBV28 | TGTGCCAGCAGTCGTCAGAGCAGGGGCTTCTATCAGCCCCAGCATTTT | CASSRQSRGFYQPQHF
few | TRBD2 | TRBJ2-1 | TRBV7-3 | TGTGCCAGCAGCTTGGGGACTAGCGGGGGGTATGAGCAGTTCTTC | CASSLGTSGGYEQFF
many | - | TRBJ1-2 | TRBV4-1 | TGCGCCAGCAGCCAAGTTGAGGGGAGAGGCTACACCTTC | CASSQVEGRGYTF
many | - | TRBJ1-1 | TRBV20-1 | TGCAGTGCTAGCCTGACGGAGAACACTGAAGCTTTCTTT | CSASLTENTEAFF
- | TRBD1 | TRBJ2-1 | TRBV12-5 | TGTGCTAGTGGTTTGGGGACAGGCAATGAGCAGTTCTTC | CASGLGTGNEQFF
many | - | TRBJ1-5 | TRBV7-9 | TGTGCCAGCAGCTTCGGGGAAGGTCAGCCCCAGCATTTT | CASSFGEGQPQHF
many | - | TRBJ2-1 | TRBV28 | TGTGCCAGCACCCCCGGGCAGGGGGGATACAATGAGCAGTTCTTC | CASTPGQGGYNEQFF
many | - | TRBJ1-5 | TRBV7-8 | TGTGCCAGCAGCTTAAGGGGAAGCAATCAGCCCCAGCATTTT | CASSLRGSNQPQHF
- | - | TRBJ2-1 | TRBV20-1 | TGCAGTGCTAGAATCCTGTTAGACAATGAGAAGTTCTTC | CSARILLDNEKFF
- | TRBD1 | TRBJ2-7 | TRBV20-1 | TGCAGTGCGGGAGGACAGGGTCCCTACGAGCAGCACTTC | CSAGGQGPYEQHF
- | TRBD2 | TRBJ2-3 | TRBV7-9 | TGTGCCAGCAACCCCCCGGCGGGAGGGAACACAGATACGCAGTATTTT | CASNPPAGGNTDTQYF
few | - | TRBJ2-7 | TRBV29-1 | TGCAGCGTTGGTAGGGCAGGGTCAATGAGGTTGGACTTC | CSVGRAGSMRLDF
few | - | TRBJ2-5 | TRBV10-3 | TGTGCCATCAGTCCCTCGTACCAAGAGACCCAGTACTTC | CAISPSYQETQYF
few | - | TRBJ1-1 | TRBV19 | TGTGCCAGTAACCCTGGAGGGAACACTGAAGCTTTCTTT | CASNPGGNTEAFF
many | TRBD1 | TRBJ1-6 | TRBV28 | TGTGCCAGCCTTCCGGGACAGGGCAATTCACCCCTCCACTTT | CASLPGQGNSPLHF
many | - | TRBJ1-2 | TRBV27 | TGTGCCAGCAGTTTTGACAGGAACTATGGCTACACCTTC | CASSFDRNYGYTF
- | - | TRBJ2-1 | TRBV29-1 | TGCAGCGTAGCACTAATAAAAGGTGAGCAGTTCTTC | CSVALIKGEQFF
many | - | TRBJ2-7 | TRBV6-1 | TGTGCCAGCACCAAACCCCAGGAGCCCTACGAGCAGTACTTC | CASTKPQEPYEQYF
many | - | TRBJ2-1 | TRBV12-3/TRBV12-4 | TGTGCCAGCAGTTTAGCGGGGAGCTCCTACAATGAGCAGTTCTTC | CASSLAGSSYNEQFF
- | - | TRBJ2-1 | TRBV18 | TGTGCCAGCGCAGGGACCTCCCTCCAAAACAATGAGCAGTTCTTC | CASAGTSLQNNEQFF
- | - | TRBJ2-3 | TRBV20-1 | TGCAGTGCAAAAAAGCTGGATTGGGGAGATAAGCAGTATTTT | CSAKKLDWGDKQYF
- | - | TRBJ2-1 | TRBV29-1 | TGCAGCGTTGGACTGATCAATGAGCAGTTCTTC | CSVGLINEQFF
- | TRBD1 | TRBJ1-5 | TRBV10-3 | TGTGCCACGGGGACAGGGGACAATCAGCCCCAGCATTTT | CATGTGDNQPQHF
many | - | TRBJ1-5 | TRBV19 | TGTGCCAGTAGTATTTCGGGGACATCTTACTTT | CASSISGTSYF
few | TRBD1 | TRBJ1-1 | TRBV6-1 | TGTGCCAGCAGTTTCAGGGGGCCAGGAGCTTTCTTT | CASSFRGPGAFF
- | - | TRBJ2-7 | TRBV4-1 | TGCGCAAGCAGACATCCGGGACAAGCCTACGAGCAGTACTTC | CASRHPGQAYEQYF
few | TRBD2 | TRBJ2-3 | TRBV2 | TGTGCCAGCAGCCGAGAACTAGCGGCTAGCACAGATACGCAGTATTTT | CASSRELAASTDTQYF
few | - | TRBJ2-1 | TRBV7-8 | TGTGCCAGCAGCTTAGGGGGCGGGTTATCATACAATGAGCAGTTCTTC | CASSLGGGLSYNEQFF
few | - | TRBJ1-2 | TRBV4-1 | TGCGCCAGCAGCCAAGTAGCCGGGTATGGCTACACCTTC | CASSQVAGYGYTF
many | - | TRBJ1-4 | TRBV6-2/TRBV6-3 | TGTGCCAGCAGTTCGACGCAGGGGCTTACTAATGAAAAACTGTTTTTT | CASSSTQGLTNEKLFF
few | - | TRBJ1-6 | TRBV4-1 | TGCGCCAGCAGCGAAGTCGGAACAGATAATTCACCCCTCCACTTT | CASSEVGTDNSPLHF
- | - | TRBJ2-7 | TRBV9 | TGTGCCAGCAGAGTTAGTACGGAGGTCAACTACGAGCAGTACTTC | CASRVSTEVNYEQYF
many | - | TRBJ1-3 | TRBV2 | TGTGCCAGCAGTCAAGACAGACACTCTGGAAACACCATATATTTT | CASSQDRHSGNTIYF
many | TRBD2 | TRBJ2-3 | TRBV24-1 | TGTGCCACCAGTGATTTAGCGACGACTAGCGGGATTGATACGCAGTATTTT | CATSDLATTSGIDTQYF